The 30 T cell receptor beta chains given below trace back to one sample, sequenced in a study of T cell repertoires in cytomegalovirus infection. Each CDR3 protein is one row after TCRdb ran MiXCR on the reads. Among some 350,000 distinct CDR3 sequences, approximately 30% were seen once, and the ten largest hold approximately 13%. Which antigens these TCRs recognize remains unknown. The material sequenced was cultured PBMCs, taken from culture after CMV antigen stimulation. All receptors come from a human donor in good health (CMV status not recorded). Some clones in this sample may be carry-over from other donors' samples.

The chain is built from TRBV6-2 or TRBV6-3 and TRBJ2-7, with a weak D call TRBD1 (6 bases). The V and J ends lost 5 bases and 2 bases respectively, with 13 bases between them. Germline-derived CDR1 and CDR2 are MNHEY and SVGEGT. CDR3 length: 14 amino acids. DNA for the CDR3: TGTGCCAGCAGTAAACCGACAGGAACCTACGAGCAGTACTTC. It translates to CASSKPTGTYEQYF.

In its sample, this clonotype was seen many times. The chain recombines TRBV7-2 with TRBJ2-5; D remains ambiguous. The V and J ends lost 2 bases and 4 bases respectively, with 8 bases between them. The germline gives CDR1 SGHTA, CDR2 FQGNSA. The CDR3 totals 13 residues. CDR3 sequence (DNA): TGTGCCAGCAGCTTATCGAGCGTAGAGACCCAGTACTTC. Translated, it gives CASSLSSVETQYF.

This clonotype was observed a handful of times. The V gene is TRBV7-3, the J gene TRBJ2-1, with 9 bases identical to TRBD2. V lost 3 bases and J lost 4; bases outside the gene matches: 4. Germline V gene lookup returns CDR1 SGHTA and CDR2 FQGTGA. The CDR3 spans 15 residues. The CDR3 loop reads CASSFTAGGYNEQFF. In nucleotides, the CDR3 is TGTGCCAGCAGCTTTACGGCGGGAGGGTACAATGAGCAGTTCTTC.

The gene calls are TRBV7-2 and TRBJ2-7, with 7 positions matching TRBD2. This CDR3 contains 20 residues. J was trimmed by 2 bases and V by 2 bases; bases with no gene match: 21. Germline CDR1 and CDR2: SGHTA and FQGNSA. The CDR3 sequence: CASSLSKGELAPPKTYEQYV. The DNA of the CDR3 is TGTGCCAGCAGCTTAAGTAAGGGTGAACTAGCGCCACCCAAAACCTACGAGCAGTACGTC.

The chain carries TRBV7-2 and TRBJ2-2; TRBD2 is a possible D gene (5 bases). V gave up 2 bases and J gave up 1 base, with 11 bases separating them. The CDR3 extends over 16 amino acids. CDR1 is SGHTA and CDR2 is FQGNSA in the germline V gene. Written as DNA, the CDR3 is TGTGCCAGCAGCTTATATCGGGGTTTGAACACCGGGGAGCTGTTTTTT. It is translated as CASSLYRGLNTGELFF.

This clonotype was seen a handful of times. The rearrangement links TRBV7-9 to TRBJ2-7; TRBD1 agrees at 9 bases. Germline V gene data show CDR1 as SEHNR and CDR2 as FQNEAQ (reference sequence). V lost 6 bases to trimming and J lost 3 bases; unmatched junction nucleotides: 12. CDR3 length: 16 residues. The CDR3 reads CASRPSRTGDYYEQYF. Written as DNA, the CDR3 is TGTGCCAGCAGACCGTCCCGGACAGGGGATTACTACGAGCAGTACTTC.

This clonotype has more than one count but fewer than ten. This chain joins TRBV12-3 or TRBV12-4 and TRBJ2-7, with TRBD1 matching 11 bases. This CDR3 has 16 residues. J was trimmed by 2 bases and V by 2 bases; bases with no gene match: 5. The CDR3 bases are TGTGCCAGCAGTTTACCCGGGACAGGGGGTACCTACGAGCAGTACTTC. As protein: CASSLPGTGGTYEQYF.

The table lists this clonotype with many counts. This chain connects TRBV10-2 to TRBJ1-2, with 7 bases aligning to TRBD1. The CDR3 extends over 12 amino acids. V lost 10 bases, J lost 2 bases, and 4 bases stayed unmatched. Germline lookup yields CDR1 WSHSY and CDR2 SAAADI. The CDR3 nucleotides read TGCGCCACCTGGGGACAGAACTATGGCTACACCTTC. Its protein product is CATWGQNYGYTF.

This clonotype has only a few counts. The V gene is TRBV4-3, the J gene TRBJ2-1; 8 positions match TRBD2. The V gene end was trimmed by 1 base and the J gene end by 5 bases; junction bases not matched to a gene: 4. Per the germline V gene, CDR1 is LGHNA and CDR2 is YSLEER. The CDR3 runs to 15 residues. The CDR3 nucleotides read TGCGCCAGCAGCCAAGTTACTAGCGGTAACAATGAGCAGTTCTTC. Encoded protein: CASSQVTSGNNEQFF.

J is TRBJ2-3 and V is TRBV9; no firm D call. The CDR3 is made up of 17 amino acids. V was cut by 0 bases and J by 2 bases, with 16 bases left in between. Germline V CDR1 and CDR2: SGDLS, YYNGEE. CDR3 bases: TGTGCCAGCAGCGTAGATTCCCTCATCACCCCCACAGATACGCAGTATTTT. It encodes CASSVDSLITPTDTQYF.

This clonotype was detected a few times. This sequence joins TRBV6-2 or TRBV6-3 and TRBJ2-5, with TRBD2 identical over 7 bases. Per the germline V gene, CDR1 is MNHEY and CDR2 is SVGEGT. CDR3 size: 14 residues. Germline trimming cut 10 bases from V and 5 bases from J; bases unmatched to any gene: 13. The CDR3 coding sequence is TGTGCCATCGACAAAGGCGGGAGATGGGAGACCCAGTACTTC. Its translation: CAIDKGGRWETQYF.

This clonotype was detected ten times or more. Here the CDR3 reads CASSSGLAWDTQYF. CDR3 DNA: TGTGCCAGCAGCTCGGGACTAGCGTGGGATACGCAGTATTTT. V gene TRBV7-2 combines with J gene TRBJ2-3; TRBD2 aligns across 10 bases. Germline CDR1 is SGHTA and CDR2 is FQGNSA. The CDR3 totals 14 residues. J was trimmed by 6 bases and V by 4 bases; bases with no gene match: 4.

In its sample, this clonotype was seen a few times. V is TRBV6-6 and J is TRBJ1-6; D unclear. The CDR3 is made up of 15 amino acids. Germline CDR1 MNHNY, CDR2 SVGAGI (reference sequence). Deletions cut 2 bases from V and 7 bases from J, with 12 bases between. CDR3 protein: CASSYPEGGNSPLHF. CDR3 DNA: TGTGCCAGCAGTTACCCTGAGGGAGGCAATTCACCCCTCCACTTT.

This clonotype was detected a few times. The rearrangement uses TRBV7-9 and TRBJ2-7; no definite D call. V dropped 5 bases and J dropped 3 bases, with 14 bases sitting between them. The CDR3 totals 14 residues. CDR1 is SEHNR, CDR2 FQNEAQ, per germline (reference sequence). This CDR3 is CASSLALRDYEQYF. CDR3 DNA: TGTGCCAGCAGCCTTGCCCTGAGAGACTACGAGCAGTACTTC.

This chain uses TRBV29-1 with TRBJ2-3; D is perhaps TRBD2 (5 bases). The germline V and J ends were trimmed by 6 bases and 5 bases, with 21 bases remaining between them. Germline assignment: CDR1 SQVTM and CDR2 ANQGSEA. The CDR3 runs to 15 residues. The CDR3 reads CSVMGTSGGRDTQYF. The CDR3 bases are TGCAGCGTGATGGGAACCAGCGGAGGTCGAGATACGCAGTATTTT.

This clonotype was observed a few times. The J gene is TRBJ1-1, the V gene TRBV5-6; a possible D gene is TRBD1 (5 bases). The V end was cut by 0 bases, the J end by 0 bases, with 12 bases between. The CDR3 is 16 residues long. CDR1 SGHDT and CDR2 YYEEEE come from the germline V gene. The CDR3 protein is CASSLAPGDVNTEAFF. The CDR3 coding sequence is TGTGCCAGCAGCTTGGCCCCCGGGGACGTGAACACTGAAGCTTTCTTT.

In this sample, this clonotype turned up many times. This sequence joins TRBV20-1 and TRBJ1-5; 7 bases map to TRBD1. Germline V gives CDR1 DFQATT, CDR2 SNEGSKA (reference sequence). The trim removed 1 base at V and 6 bases at J, leaving 3 bases unmatched. The CDR3 runs 13 residues. The CDR3 spells CSARVTGPQPQHF. CDR3 nucleotide sequence: TGCAGTGCTAGAGTGACAGGGCCTCAGCCCCAGCATTTT.

This chain uses TRBV5-4 with TRBJ2-1; a possible D gene is TRBD2 (6 bases). Per germline, CDR1 SGHNT and CDR2 YYREEE (reference sequence). The CDR3 sequence is 14 residues long. V dropped 9 bases and J dropped 0 bases, with 13 bases sitting between them. CDR3 sequence (DNA): TGTGCCACCAACCCGACTAGCTCCTACAATGAGCAGTTCTTC. It translates to CATNPTSSYNEQFF.

J is TRBJ2-1 and V is TRBV7-3; D is unresolved. CDR3 size: 14 residues. Germline lookup yields CDR1 SGHTA and CDR2 FQGTGA. With 3 bases removed from V and 2 bases from J, the gap between germline ends came to 8 bases. CDR3 residues: CASSLDTTYNEQFF. As DNA, the CDR3 is TGTGCCAGCAGCTTGGATACTACCTACAATGAGCAGTTCTTC. Complete variable domain (other parts from reference TRBV7-3 and TRBJ2-1): GAGVSQTPSNKVTEKGKYVELRCDPISGHTALYWYRQSLGQGPEFLIYFQGTGAADDSGLPNDRFFAVRPEGSVSTLKIQRTERGDSAVYLCASSLDTTYNEQFFGPGTRLTVL.

This clonotype was observed a handful of times. The chain links TRBV7-2 to TRBJ2-1; TRBD1 agrees at 7 bases. Germline CDR1 SGHTA, CDR2 FQGNSA. V lost 5 bases to trimming and J lost 8 bases; unmatched junction nucleotides: 6. The CDR3 contains 13 residues. DNA for the CDR3: TGTGCCAGCAGCCTTGACAGGGAAGATGAGCAGTTCTTC. It codes for CASSLDREDEQFF.

J is TRBJ2-7 and V is TRBV4-1; D might be TRBD1 (5 bases). This CDR3 is built from 13 residues. V gave up 7 bases and J gave up 1 base, with 11 bases separating them. From germline, CDR1 is MGHRA and CDR2 YSYEKL. This CDR3 is CASMGSGSYEQYF. CDR3 bases: TGCGCCAGCATGGGATCAGGGTCCTACGAGCAGTACTTC.

The chain uses TRBV2 and TRBJ1-5, with D unclear. This CDR3 contains 11 residues. The germline gives CDR1 SNHLY, CDR2 FYNNEI. Trimming left V 8 bases short and J 2 bases short, with 4 bases between. The DNA for the CDR3 is TGTGCCAGCGGGCGCAATCAGCCCCAGCATTTT. Amino acid sequence: CASGRNQPQHF.

CDR3 DNA: TGTGCCAGTAGGGGGGGACTAGCGGGAGTGTTTAGGGCCTACAATGAGCAGTTCTTC. Translation: CASRGGLAGVFRAYNEQFF. This rearrangement joins TRBV19 to TRBJ2-1; 14 bases are shared with TRBD2. Germline lookup yields CDR1 LNHDA and CDR2 SQIVND (reference sequence). The CDR3 contains 19 residues. Trimming removed 6 bases from V and 2 bases from J; junction bases left unmatched: 12. Filled out from reference TRBV19 and TRBJ2-1, the complete variable domain reads DGGITQSPKYLFRKEGQNVTLSCEQNLNHDAMYWYRQDPGQGLRLIYYSQIVNDFQKGDIAEGYSVSREKKESFPLTVTSAQKNPTAFYLCASRGGLAGVFRAYNEQFFGPGTRLTVL.

This chain connects TRBV5-1 to TRBJ2-5, with 9 bases identical to TRBD2. After removal of 3 bases from V and 3 bases from J, the junction contained 3 bases not matched to a gene. There are 14 residues in the CDR3. In germline, CDR1 is SGHRS, CDR2 YFSETQ. In nucleotides, the CDR3 is TGCGCCAGCAGCTGGACTAGCGCCGAAGAGACCCAGTACTTC. This codes for CASSWTSAEETQYF.

The V gene is TRBV4-3, the J gene TRBJ1-1; no reliable D call. The CDR3 contains 14 residues. V was clipped by 0 bases and J by 9 bases, with 14 bases between them. The germline CDR1 and CDR2 sequences are LGHNA and YSLEER. The CDR3 DNA reads as TGCGCCAGCAGCCAAGATCGAGATGGCCTGAAAGCTTTCTTT. It encodes CASSQDRDGLKAFF.

This clonotype was observed a handful of times. The chain uses TRBV5-4 and TRBJ2-3; D possibly matches TRBD1 or TRBD2 (5 bases each). V was cut by 4 bases and J by 5 bases, with 14 bases left in between. The CDR3 sequence is 14 residues long. The germline CDR1 and CDR2 sequences are SGHNT and YYREEE (reference sequence). CDR3 sequence: CASSTGGRGDTQYF. In DNA, the CDR3 is TGTGCCAGCAGCACAGGTGGGAGAGGAGATACGCAGTATTTT. Complete variable domain (other parts from reference TRBV5-4 and TRBJ2-3): ETGVTQSPTHLIKTRGQQVTLRCSSQSGHNTVSWYQQALGQGPQFIFQYYREEENGRGNFPPRFSGLQFPNYSSELNVNALELDDSALYLCASSTGGRGDTQYFGPGTRLTVL.

V usage is TRBV18 and J usage is TRBJ1-2; D ambiguous. In germline, CDR1 is KGHSH, CDR2 LQKENI. This CDR3 comprises 16 residues. V shed 3 bases and J shed 5 bases, with 19 bases lying between them. The chain's CDR3 is CASSPNDRQLLYGYTF. CDR3 bases: TGTGCCAGCTCACCTAACGACCGGCAGCTCCTTTATGGCTACACCTTC.

This clonotype was recorded many times. This chain uses TRBV7-2 with TRBJ1-5; the match to TRBD1 covers 9 bases. Germline CDR1 and CDR2: SGHTA and FQGNSA. This CDR3 spans 17 amino acids. The J segment lost 2 bases and the V segment lost 1 base, leaving 6 bases of the junction unmatched. The CDR3 here is CASSLVGTGGGNQPQHF. The CDR3 DNA is TGTGCCAGCAGCTTAGTAGGCACAGGGGGCGGCAATCAGCCCCAGCATTTT.

The CDR3 sequence: CASSLSAATSTDTQYF. The DNA for the CDR3 is TGTGCCAGCAGCTTAAGTGCGGCTACTAGCACAGATACGCAGTATTTT. V usage is TRBV7-2 and J usage is TRBJ2-3; D unclear. Trimming left V 2 bases short and J 0 bases short, with 12 bases between. Germline V gene sequence: CDR1 SGHTA, CDR2 FQGNSA. This CDR3 comprises 16 residues.

The chain links TRBV19 to TRBJ1-1, with 8 bases matching TRBD1. The CDR3 is made up of 15 amino acids. V lost 5 bases to trimming and J lost 7 bases; unmatched junction nucleotides: 12. CDR1 and CDR2 (germline): LNHDA, SQIVND (reference sequence). The DNA for the CDR3 is TGTGCCAGTAGTTTCGGCCCACAGGGGGGGCTTGAAGCTTTCTTT. Translated: CASSFGPQGGLEAFF.